These T cell receptor beta chains were read from a single sample in a study of blood T cell repertoires in COVID-19. Sequenced by immunoSEQ multiplex PCR; TCRdb stores in-frame clones only, minus some. The sample consists of 200,000 to 250,000 clones, about nine tenths of them appearing once. Sequencing input: peripheral blood. The receptors were gathered from a man aged 25 to 40 who had recovered from COVID-19. The CDR3 runs from the conserved cysteine through the conserved F or W.

v_call	cdr3_aa
TRBV19	CASSPGQGVKTQYF
TRBV20-1	CSASTGLPYEQYF
TRBV6-5	CASSSIAAGYDEQYF
TRBV7-9	CASSLSFRETQYF
TRBV10-1	CASSEFQGTGANVLTF
TRBV10-3	CAISHPPANQVQPDTQYF
TRBV5-6	CASSFSGQGALNGYTF
TRBV5-6	CASSSSDRDYGYTF
TRBV7-9	CASSLGDRAQPQHF
TRBV5-1	CASSLAQGGYTDTQYF
TRBV9	CASSTGTGTAGTFYEQYF
TRBV6-5	CASSWDYLGTQYF
TRBV11-3	CASGPDPGQTSEGTGELFF
TRBV27	CASSSRPRGLGKNIQYF
TRBV19	CASRHTRGPFSGNTIYF
TRBV6-6	CASRLQGGGNQPQHF
TRBV4-1	CASSQISGSRNEQYF
TRBV7-2	CASSSLGGLGQPQHF
TRBV20-1	CSASPWGVATNEKLFF
TRBV19	CASSIERDRGLTFF
TRBV5-5	CASSPRWGSAGTEAFF
TRBV9	CASSPAGGETEAFF
TRBV18	CASSPRQGASTGELFF
TRBV27	CASSSGQDFYNEQFF
TRBV9	CASSADLPGQVTGELFF
TRBV5-1	CASYGKGKAGDYGYTF
TRBV4-3	CASSQDVLAGGRETQYF
TRBV5-4	CASRYSPEGYGYTF
TRBV5-1	CASSLTGLGTDTQYF